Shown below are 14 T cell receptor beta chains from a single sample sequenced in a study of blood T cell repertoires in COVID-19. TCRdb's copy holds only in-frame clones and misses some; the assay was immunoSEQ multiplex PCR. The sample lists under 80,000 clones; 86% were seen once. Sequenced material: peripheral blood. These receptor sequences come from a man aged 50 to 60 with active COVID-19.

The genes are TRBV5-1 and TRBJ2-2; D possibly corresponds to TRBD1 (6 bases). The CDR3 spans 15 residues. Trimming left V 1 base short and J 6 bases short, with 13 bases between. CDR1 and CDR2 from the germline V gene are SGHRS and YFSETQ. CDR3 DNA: TGCGCCAGCAGCTTGAATGAGGGGGTCCCCGGGGAGCTGTTTTTT. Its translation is CASSLNEGVPGELFF.

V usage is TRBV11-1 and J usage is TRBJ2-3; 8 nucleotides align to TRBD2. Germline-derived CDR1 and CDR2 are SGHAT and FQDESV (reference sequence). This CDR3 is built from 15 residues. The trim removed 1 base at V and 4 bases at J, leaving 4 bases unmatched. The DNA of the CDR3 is TGTGCCAGCAGCTTAGGACGGGGGGGGTCAGATACGCAGTATTTT. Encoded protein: CASSLGRGGSDTQYF.

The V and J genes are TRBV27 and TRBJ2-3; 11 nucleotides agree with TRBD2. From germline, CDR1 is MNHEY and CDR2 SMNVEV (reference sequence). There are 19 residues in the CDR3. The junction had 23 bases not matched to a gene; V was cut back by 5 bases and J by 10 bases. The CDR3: CASSIQGPLAGGSRESQYF. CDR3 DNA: TGTGCCAGCAGTATTCAGGGGCCGCTAGCGGGAGGCTCTCGGGAGTCGCAGTATTTT.

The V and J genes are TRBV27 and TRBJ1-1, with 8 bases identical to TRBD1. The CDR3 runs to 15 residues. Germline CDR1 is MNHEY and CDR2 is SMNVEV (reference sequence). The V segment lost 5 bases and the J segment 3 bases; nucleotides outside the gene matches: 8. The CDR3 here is CASSRAGGAYTEAFF. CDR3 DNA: TGTGCCAGCAGTCGGGCAGGGGGCGCGTACACTGAAGCTTTCTTT.

CDR3 DNA: TGCGCCAGCGCGACTAGCGGGAGGGCACACGGGGAGCTGTTTTTT. Translating it yields CASATSGRAHGELFF. The rearrangement links TRBV10-2 to TRBJ2-2, with 14 positions matching TRBD2. The CDR3 extends over 15 amino acids. The germline V gene has CDR1 WSHSY and CDR2 SAAADI. The junction had 6 bases not matched to a gene; V was cut back by 8 bases and J by 7 bases.

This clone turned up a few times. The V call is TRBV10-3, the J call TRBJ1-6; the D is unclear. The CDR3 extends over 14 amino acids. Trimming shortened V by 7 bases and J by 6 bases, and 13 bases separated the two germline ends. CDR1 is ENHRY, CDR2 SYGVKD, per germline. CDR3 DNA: TGTGCCATCAATAAGGGTGCGGGTAATTCACCCCTCCACTTT. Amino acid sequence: CAINKGAGNSPLHF.

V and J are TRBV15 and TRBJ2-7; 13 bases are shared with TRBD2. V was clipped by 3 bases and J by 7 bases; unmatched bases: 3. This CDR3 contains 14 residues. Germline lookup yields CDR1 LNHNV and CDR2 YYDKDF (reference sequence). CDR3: CATSSGLAGDEQYF. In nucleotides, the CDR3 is TGTGCCACCAGCAGCGGACTAGCGGGAGATGAGCAGTACTTC. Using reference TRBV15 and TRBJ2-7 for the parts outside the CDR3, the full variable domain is DAMVIQNPRYQVTQFGKPVTLSCSQTLNHNVMYWYQQKSSQAPKLLFHYYDKDFNNEADTPDNFQSRRPNTSFCFLDIRSPGLGDTAMYLCATSSGLAGDEQYFGPGTRLTVT.

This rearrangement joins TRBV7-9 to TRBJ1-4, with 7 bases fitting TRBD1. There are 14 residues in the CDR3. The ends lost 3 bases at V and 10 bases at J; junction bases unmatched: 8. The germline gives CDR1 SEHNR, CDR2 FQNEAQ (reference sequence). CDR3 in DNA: TGTGCCAGCAGCTTGACAGGGACGCCCGGAAAACTGTTTTTT. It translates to CASSLTGTPGKLFF.

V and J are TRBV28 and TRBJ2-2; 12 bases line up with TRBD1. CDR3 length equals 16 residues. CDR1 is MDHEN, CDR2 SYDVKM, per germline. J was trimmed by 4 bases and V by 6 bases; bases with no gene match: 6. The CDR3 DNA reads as TGTGCCAGCAGACCCGGGACAGGGGGCATCACCGGGGAGCTGTTTTTT. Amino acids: CASRPGTGGITGELFF. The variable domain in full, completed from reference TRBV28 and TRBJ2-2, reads DVKVTQSSRYLVKRTGEKVFLECVQDMDHENMFWYRQDPGLGLRLIYFSYDVKMKEKGDIPEGYSVSREKKERFSLILESASTNQTSMYLCASRPGTGGITGELFFGEGSRLTVL.

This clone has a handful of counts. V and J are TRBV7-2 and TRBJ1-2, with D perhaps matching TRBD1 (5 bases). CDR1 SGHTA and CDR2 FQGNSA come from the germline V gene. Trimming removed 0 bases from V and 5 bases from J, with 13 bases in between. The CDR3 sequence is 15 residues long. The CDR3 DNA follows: TGTGCCAGCAGCTTAGCGAGGAGACAGACTTATGGCTACACCTTC. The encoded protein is CASSLARRQTYGYTF.

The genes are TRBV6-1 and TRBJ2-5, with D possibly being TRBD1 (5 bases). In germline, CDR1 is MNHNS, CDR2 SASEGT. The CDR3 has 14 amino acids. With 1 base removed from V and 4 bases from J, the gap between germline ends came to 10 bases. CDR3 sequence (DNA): TGTGCCAGCAGTGAAGGAACAGGACGAGAGACCCAGTACTTC. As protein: CASSEGTGRETQYF.

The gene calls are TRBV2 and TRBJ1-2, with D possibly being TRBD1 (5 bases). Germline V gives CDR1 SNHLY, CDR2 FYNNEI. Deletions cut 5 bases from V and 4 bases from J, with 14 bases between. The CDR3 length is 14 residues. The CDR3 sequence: CASSLGGPRYGYTF. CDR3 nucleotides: TGTGCCAGCAGTTTGGGGGGACCCCGCTATGGCTACACCTTC.

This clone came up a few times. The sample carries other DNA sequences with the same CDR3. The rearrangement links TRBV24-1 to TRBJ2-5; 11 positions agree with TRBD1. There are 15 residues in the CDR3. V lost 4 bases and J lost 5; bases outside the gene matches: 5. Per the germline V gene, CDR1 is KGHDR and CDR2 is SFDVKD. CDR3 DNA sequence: TGTGCCACCAGTGAAGGACAGGGGGCCGAGGAGACCCAGTACTTC. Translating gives CATSEGQGAEETQYF.

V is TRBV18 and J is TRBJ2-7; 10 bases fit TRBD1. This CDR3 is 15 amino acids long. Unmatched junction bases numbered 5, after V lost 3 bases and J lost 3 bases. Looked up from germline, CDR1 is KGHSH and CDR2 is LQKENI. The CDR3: CASSPKDRGNYEQYF. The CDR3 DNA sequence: TGTGCCAGCTCACCGAAGGACAGGGGGAACTACGAGCAGTACTTC.